This T cell receptor beta chain comes out of a study of vaccination effects on CD4 cells after COVID-19. About the research overall: Everyone in the study got two shots of either the BNT162b2 or mRNA-1273 vaccine. The study's findings and limits: There were few convalescent patients in the study and no early post-infection timepoints.

Using immunoSEQ multiplex PCR, the repertoire was profiled, and TCRdb retains in-frame clones only, with some absent. The table lists 71,000 or so clones, approximately 79% of them singletons. Sequencing in the ViraFEST assay came after antigen-specific CD4+ T cells had been expanded with viral peptide pools, which were used to stimulate PBMC. When less than 12 days of culture had elapsed, CD4+ T cells were isolated. Vaccinated participants had no history of SARS-CoV-2 infection and tested negative for nucleocapsid antibodies. Half-medium replacement with IL-2 medium occurred on days 3 and 7. Note on this clone: What it binds is not known.

V lost 4 bases to trimming and J lost 5 bases; unmatched junction nucleotides: 3. The CDR3 loop spans 13 amino acids. From germline, CDR1 is KGHSH and CDR2 LQKENI. The TCR comes from a human donor who received a COVID-19 vaccine. The chain joins TRBV18 to TRBJ2-7, with 9 positions matching TRBD1. Material: CD4+ T cells from PBMCs cultured with HCoV-OC43 spike peptides, obtained before COVID-19 vaccination. This sample's subset: HCoV-OC43 spike overlapping peptide pool stimulation. CDR3 loop: CASSLWDRDEQYV. DNA for the CDR3: TGTGCCAGCTCACTCTGGGACAGGGACGAGCAGTACGTC.